The 11 T cell receptor beta chains listed next were all sequenced from one sample in a study. Treg sorting used a CD4+CD25+CD127-/low gate. One entry per CDR3 protein, called by TCRdb with MiXCR from the 5' RACE reads. The sample includes 8,000 to 10,000 distinct CDR3 sequences, around 25% of them seen just once. Sequenced sample: Tregs sorted from blood. The receptors here all came from a female donor with breast cancer.

By share, this clonotype ranks as medium-sized. The rearrangement joins TRBV6-5 to TRBJ1-2, with D perhaps TRBD1 (5 bases). The germline V gene encodes CDR1 MNHEY and CDR2 SVGAGI. This CDR3 has 13 amino acids. V was trimmed by 7 bases and J by 8 bases, leaving 17 bases between them. The CDR3 reads CASMDNPTGGYTF. CDR3 sequence (DNA): TGTGCCAGCATGGACAACCCCACGGGGGGCTACACCTTC.

This clonotype was observed many times. The rearrangement joins TRBV4-1 to TRBJ2-5; D may be TRBD1 (6 bases). The V gene lost 1 base and the J gene lost 2 bases, with 17 bases spanning the gap. This CDR3 contains 17 residues. CDR1 and CDR2 from the germline V gene are MGHRA and YSYEKL. The CDR3 nucleotides are TGCGCCAGCAGCCAAGTGACAGGAGCTACAGTACAAGAGACCCAGTACTTC. It yields the protein CASSQVTGATVQETQYF.

In this sample, this clonotype turned up once. The conserved final phenylalanine or tryptophan is absent from the CDR3, which likely points to a read error. The chain recombines TRBV20-1 with TRBJ2-1, with 9 bases aligning to TRBD2. The CDR3 length is 16 residues. Germline CDR1 DFQATT, CDR2 SNEGSKA (reference sequence). V shed 1 base and J 6 bases; nucleotides not matched to a gene: 10. This CDR3 reads CSARALAGGWGNEQFL. As DNA, the CDR3 is TGCAGTGCTAGAGCTCTTGCGGGAGGGTGGGGCAATGAGCAGTTCCTC.

This clonotype was picked up a small number of times. The genes are TRBV9 and TRBJ2-1; either TRBD1 or TRBD2 may fit D (5 bases each). Trimming took off 2 bases at V and 0 bases at J, with 15 bases between the two ends. In germline, CDR1 is SGDLS, CDR2 YYNGEE. This CDR3 comprises 17 residues. This chain's CDR3 is CASSVFGDPSSYNEQFF. Here the CDR3 DNA reads TGTGCCAGCAGCGTGTTCGGGGACCCGAGCTCCTACAATGAGCAGTTCTTC.

For this clonotype: Since a much larger clone is just one base distant, this may be a read error. The chain is built from TRBV20-1 and TRBJ1-2; 7 nucleotides align to TRBD1. This CDR3 spans 14 amino acids. CDR1 is DFQATT and CDR2 is SNEGSKA in the germline V gene (reference sequence). The J segment lost 8 bases and the V segment lost 1 base, leaving 10 bases of the junction unmatched. For the CDR3, the DNA is TGCAGTGCTAGAGCCGACAGGGTACCTGCCGGCTACACCTTC. The encoded protein is CSARADRVPAGYTF.

This chain links TRBV5-1 with TRBJ1-2; D gene uncertain. The CDR3 has 14 amino acids. With 1 base removed from V and 3 bases from J, the gap between germline ends came to 10 bases. CDR1 is SGHRS, CDR2 YFSETQ, per germline. CDR3 coding DNA: TGCGCCAGCAGCTTGTCAGCTACATACTATGGCTACACCTTC. It yields the protein CASSLSATYYGYTF.

Relative to its sample, this clonotype is medium-sized (0.01 to 0.1%). CDR3 coding DNA: TGTGCCAGCAGCAGCCGACAGACCTACAATGAGCAGTTCTTC. It is translated as CASSSRQTYNEQFF. The rearrangement links TRBV7-9 to TRBJ2-1; TRBD1 might be the D (5 bases). This CDR3 is built from 14 residues. Germline V lookup: CDR1 SEHNR, CDR2 FQNEAQ (reference sequence). V was shortened by 5 bases and J by 2 bases, with 10 bases between the two germline ends.

This clonotype was seen only once. One end of the junction does not line up with germline, which may come from a read error. The DNA of the CDR3 is TGCGCCAGCAGCTTGCCCTTCGCCCGCAATGAGCTGTTCTTC. Translating it yields CASSLPFARNELFF. The chain joins TRBV5-1 to TRBJ2-1; no firm D call. The CDR3 has 14 residues. Germline V gene sequence: CDR1 SGHRS, CDR2 YFSETQ.

This clonotype was seen ten or more times. This chain links TRBV6-5 with TRBJ2-1; 8 nucleotides line up with TRBD2. CDR3 length: 11 amino acids. The V gene's germline CDR1 is MNHEY and CDR2 SVGAGI. With V trimmed by 7 bases and J by 9 bases, 2 bases remained unmatched. CDR3 region: CASKLAAEQFF. The DNA for the CDR3 is TGTGCCAGCAAACTAGCGGCTGAGCAGTTCTTC.

This clonotype was counted ten times or more. V and J are TRBV27 and TRBJ1-5; D call uncertain. This CDR3 has 14 amino acids. Trimming pared 0 bases from V and 6 bases from J, leaving 9 bases between. CDR1 and CDR2 (germline): MNHEY, SMNVEV (reference sequence). In nucleotides, the CDR3 is TGTGCCAGCAGTTTATCTCTCATCGGTCAGCCCCAGCATTTT. It is translated as CASSLSLIGQPQHF.

This clonotype was seen a handful of times. The chain recombines TRBV6-5 with TRBJ1-3, with D tentatively TRBD1 (5 bases). The ends were cut back, 4 bases at V and 4 bases at J, with 17 bases in the middle. CDR1 MNHEY and CDR2 SVGAGI come from the germline V gene. The CDR3 spans 16 residues. In nucleotides, the CDR3 is TGTGCCAGCAGTTCTCGGGACTTAGGTTGGGGAAACACCATATATTTT. This sequence encodes CASSSRDLGWGNTIYF.